The present TCR beta chain was sequenced within a study of shared clonotypes between healthy human individuals. General observations from the study: Blood was the only sampled material, and tissue repertoires likely differ. Across subsets, estimated richness was generally greater for naive than for memory populations.

Naive CD8 cells lacked CD45RO and underwent positive selection for CCR7, leaving out terminally differentiated effector memory CD45RA+ cells. Healthy HIV-negative adults with no recent acute infections or vaccinations were recruited as donors. As processed by the authors: Junction-only immunoSEQ data arrived without quality scores, meaning filtering differed. Only in-frame clones appear in the TCRdb table, and some are missing; sequencing was by immunoSEQ multiplex PCR. V and J calls and clone size are copied from that table; D and trimming were computed from the DNA. The table lists 2 million or so clones, about 95% of them singletons. In regard to this clone: Its specificity is not known.

V dropped 3 bases and J dropped 3; count of bases not matched to a gene: 2. Germline-derived CDR1 and CDR2 are GTSNPN and SVGIG (reference sequence). CDR3 length: 13 residues. The specimen sequenced was naive CD8+ T cells sorted from blood. This chain joins TRBV30 and TRBJ2-7, with TRBD1 identical over 10 bases. The source is a man between 18 and 35 years old in good health. The CDR3 DNA is TGTGCCTGGAGCGGACAGGGGGGCTACGAGCAGTACTTC. This translates into CAWSGQGGYEQYF. Together with reference TRBV30 and TRBJ2-7, the CDR3 gives the full variable domain: SQTIHQWPATLVQPVGSPLSLECTVEGTSNPNLYWYRQAAGRGLQLLFYSVGIGQISSEVPQNLSASRPQDRQFILSSKKLLLSDSGFYLCAWSGQGGYEQYFGPGTRLTVT.